This record covers a single TCR beta chain. Followed longitudinally, the Seattle patients had been enrolled during active infection. The sample comes from a study of blood T cell repertoires in COVID-19. Study as a whole: Acute and convalescent COVID-19 samples came from the United States, Italy and Spain.

Methods used by the authors: Cell counts per sample came from amplifying reference gene primers. Some clones are missing from TCRdb's copy, which holds only in-frame ones; the method was immunoSEQ multiplex PCR. D and trimming come from the DNA, and the V and J calls and clone size come from that table. Altogether over 250,000 clones are present, 88% being singletons, with the ten largest covering approximately 10%. V was clipped by 5 bases and J by 12 bases; unmatched bases: 14. Germline lookup yields CDR1 SGHTA and CDR2 FQGNSA. The CDR3 is 15 amino acids. The gene calls are TRBV7-2 and TRBJ2-7; 12 nucleotides agree with TRBD2. The sequenced material came from peripheral blood. This sequence originates from a woman in her 70s with COVID-19, enrolled during active disease. In nucleotides, the CDR3 is TGTGCCAGCAGCCCCGGGTCGACTAGCGGGAGAGACCCGTACTTC. It specifies CASSPGSTSGRDPYF.